The rows below give T cell receptor beta chains drawn from one sample of a study of blood T cell repertoires in COVID-19. Here immunoSEQ multiplex PCR was the method, and the copy in TCRdb shows in-frame clones only, minus some. The top ten clones hold approximately 4% of a sample with 90,000 to 120,000 clones, 80% to 85% of them seen once. The sequencing sample was made of peripheral blood. The origin of the receptors is a human donor in a cohort sampled during active COVID-19. CDR3s include the opening cysteine and the closing phenylalanine or tryptophan. Fields, in order: J gene, V gene, clone size, D gene, CDR3 protein, CDR3 DNA. A D gene is named only where the DNA matches it firmly. Rows give clone size only sometimes, using once, few, many, or a class for an expanded clone.

J gene: TRBJ2-1
V gene: TRBV11-3
clone size: NA
D gene: NA
CDR3 protein: CASSLMSSAYNEQFF
CDR3 DNA: TGTGCCAGCAGCTTAATGTCTAGCGCCTACAATGAGCAGTTCTTC

J gene: TRBJ1-4
V gene: TRBV28
clone size: NA
D gene: NA
CDR3 protein: CASIGGEVLATNEKLFF
CDR3 DNA: TGTGCCAGCATCGGAGGGGAGGTCCTCGCAACTAATGAAAAACTGTTTTTT

J gene: TRBJ1-1
V gene: TRBV12-5
clone size: once
D gene: NA
CDR3 protein: CASGLGQVGTEAFF
CDR3 DNA: TGTGCTAGTGGTTTGGGACAGGTTGGAACTGAAGCTTTCTTT

J gene: TRBJ2-7
V gene: TRBV28
clone size: NA
D gene: TRBD2
CDR3 protein: CASSLSGTSLYEQYF
CDR3 DNA: TGTGCCAGCAGTTTATCGGGGACTAGTCTGTACGAGCAGTACTTC

J gene: TRBJ1-6
V gene: TRBV7-2
clone size: few
D gene: TRBD1
CDR3 protein: CASSPHGQGVGSPLHF
CDR3 DNA: TGTGCCAGCAGCCCTCATGGACAGGGGGTCGGTTCACCCCTCCACTTT

J gene: TRBJ2-2
V gene: TRBV18
clone size: NA
D gene: NA
CDR3 protein: CASSPMDINTGELFF
CDR3 DNA: TGTGCCAGCTCACCAATGGACATAAACACCGGGGAGCTGTTTTTT

J gene: TRBJ2-2
V gene: TRBV4-3
clone size: NA
D gene: TRBD2
CDR3 protein: CASSQDLLAGAAGELFF
CDR3 DNA: TGCGCCAGCAGCCAAGACCTCCTAGCGGGAGCAGCCGGGGAGCTGTTTTTT

J gene: TRBJ1-5
V gene: TRBV18
clone size: NA
D gene: NA
CDR3 protein: CASSPAGDQPQHF
CDR3 DNA: TGTGCCAGCTCACCAGCAGGGGATCAGCCCCAGCATTTT

J gene: TRBJ2-7
V gene: TRBV12-3/TRBV12-4
clone size: NA
D gene: NA
CDR3 protein: CASSLTSPHEQYF
CDR3 DNA: TGTGCCAGCAGTTTAACAAGTCCTCACGAGCAGTACTTC

J gene: TRBJ2-3
V gene: TRBV6-5
clone size: NA
D gene: NA
CDR3 protein: CASSGSSDTQYF
CDR3 DNA: TGTGCCAGCAGCGGTAGTTCAGATACGCAGTATTTT

J gene: TRBJ1-6
V gene: TRBV10-3
clone size: NA
D gene: NA
CDR3 protein: CAIRGGNSPLHF
CDR3 DNA: TGTGCCATCAGGGGGGGTAATTCACCCCTCCACTTT

J gene: TRBJ1-2
V gene: TRBV28
clone size: once
D gene: NA
CDR3 protein: CASGRFSGGGYTF
CDR3 DNA: TGTGCCAGCGGAAGGTTTTCCGGGGGTGGCTACACCTTC

J gene: TRBJ1-2
V gene: TRBV28
clone size: NA
D gene: NA
CDR3 protein: CASSLFQDPYGYTF
CDR3 DNA: TGTGCCAGCAGTTTATTTCAGGATCCCTATGGCTACACCTTC

J gene: TRBJ2-1
V gene: TRBV30
clone size: NA
D gene: TRBD2
CDR3 protein: CAWRLGLAGLREQFF
CDR3 DNA: TGTGCCTGGAGATTGGGACTAGCGGGATTGAGGGAGCAGTTCTTC

J gene: TRBJ2-2
V gene: TRBV28
clone size: once
D gene: NA
CDR3 protein: CASRARQVTGELFF
CDR3 DNA: TGTGCCAGCAGAGCCAGACAGGTTACCGGGGAGCTGTTTTTT

J gene: TRBJ1-6
V gene: TRBV19
clone size: NA
D gene: TRBD1
CDR3 protein: CASSTGQGLLPLHF
CDR3 DNA: TGTGCCAGTAGTACAGGACAGGGCCTACTACCCCTCCACTTT

J gene: TRBJ2-1
V gene: TRBV7-8
clone size: NA
D gene: TRBD2
CDR3 protein: CASSLGLAGGGYNEQFF
CDR3 DNA: TGTGCCAGCAGCTTAGGATTAGCGGGAGGCGGCTACAATGAGCAGTTCTTC

J gene: TRBJ1-4
V gene: TRBV5-1
clone size: NA
D gene: TRBD1
CDR3 protein: CASRGQGNNEKLFF
CDR3 DNA: TGCGCCAGCAGGGGACAGGGGAATAATGAAAAACTGTTTTTT

J gene: TRBJ1-5
V gene: TRBV7-9
clone size: NA
D gene: NA
CDR3 protein: CASSPMGSQPQHF
CDR3 DNA: TGTGCCAGCAGCCCCATGGGGAGTCAGCCCCAGCATTTT

J gene: TRBJ1-3
V gene: TRBV3-1/TRBV3-2
clone size: NA
D gene: NA
CDR3 protein: CASSQVQSTSGNTIYF
CDR3 DNA: TGTGCCAGCAGCCAAGTACAGAGTACCTCTGGAAACACCATATATTTT

J gene: TRBJ1-5
V gene: TRBV9
clone size: NA
D gene: NA
CDR3 protein: CASSPTEYNQPQHF
CDR3 DNA: TGTGCCAGCAGCCCTACAGAGTACAATCAGCCCCAGCATTTT

J gene: TRBJ2-7
V gene: TRBV2
clone size: NA
D gene: NA
CDR3 protein: CASLSVEAHNSYEQYF
CDR3 DNA: TGTGCCAGTCTGTCCGTGGAGGCGCACAACTCCTACGAGCAGTACTTC

J gene: TRBJ2-2
V gene: TRBV27
clone size: few
D gene: NA
CDR3 protein: CASSFHSGQSNTGELFF
CDR3 DNA: TGTGCCAGCAGTTTCCATTCCGGACAGTCGAACACCGGGGAGCTGTTTTTT

J gene: TRBJ2-2
V gene: TRBV6-5
clone size: NA
D gene: NA
CDR3 protein: CASGGRNTGELFF
CDR3 DNA: TGTGCCAGCGGGGGCAGGAACACCGGGGAGCTGTTTTTT